This T cell receptor beta chain originates from a study of T cell changes during pregnancy in multiple sclerosis. Sequencing was performed with immunoSEQ multiplex PCR; in TCRdb, only in-frame clones are kept and a portion is missing. Found here are about 53,000 clones, about 92% of them singletons; the top ten hold 2.5% to 3.5%. The CDR3 extends over 14 amino acids. The V end lost 7 bases, the J end lost 1 base, and 11 bases lay between the germline ends. CDR1 is MNHEY and CDR2 is SMNVEV in the germline V gene (reference sequence). The origin of this receptor is a female donor with multiple sclerosis, enrolled in a pregnancy study. This sequence joins TRBV27 and TRBJ2-1; D uncertain. Sequencing used CD8+ T cells from peripheral blood mononuclear cells, obtained before pregnancy. In nucleotides, the CDR3 is TGTGCCAGCAAAAGACTGGGTTCCTACAATGAGCAGTTCTTC. The encoded protein is CASKRLGSYNEQFF.